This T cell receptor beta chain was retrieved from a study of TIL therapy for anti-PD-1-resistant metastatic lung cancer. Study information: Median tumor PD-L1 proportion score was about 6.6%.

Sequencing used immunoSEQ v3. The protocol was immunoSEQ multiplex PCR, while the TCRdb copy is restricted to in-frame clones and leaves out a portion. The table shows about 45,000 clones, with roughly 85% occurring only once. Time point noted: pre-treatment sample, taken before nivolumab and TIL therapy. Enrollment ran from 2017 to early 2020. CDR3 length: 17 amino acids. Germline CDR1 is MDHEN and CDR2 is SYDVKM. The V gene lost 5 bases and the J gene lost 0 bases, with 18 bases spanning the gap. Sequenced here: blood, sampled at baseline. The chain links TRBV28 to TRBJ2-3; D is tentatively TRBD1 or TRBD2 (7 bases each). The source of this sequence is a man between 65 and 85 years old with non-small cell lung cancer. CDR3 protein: CASSLGRGGASTDTQYF. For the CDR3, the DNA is TGTGCCAGCAGTCTAGGCAGGGGGGGGGCTAGCACAGATACGCAGTATTTT.